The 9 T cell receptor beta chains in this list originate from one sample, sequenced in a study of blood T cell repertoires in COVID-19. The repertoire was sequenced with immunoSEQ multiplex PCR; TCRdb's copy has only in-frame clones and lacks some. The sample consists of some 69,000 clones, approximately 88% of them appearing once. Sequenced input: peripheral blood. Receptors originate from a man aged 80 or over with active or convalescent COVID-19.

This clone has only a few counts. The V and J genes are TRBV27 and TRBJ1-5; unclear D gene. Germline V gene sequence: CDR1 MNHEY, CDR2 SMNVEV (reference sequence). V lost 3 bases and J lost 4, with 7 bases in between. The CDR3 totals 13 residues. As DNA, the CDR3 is TGTGCCAGCAGTTTTGCGGGGAATCAGCCCCAGCATTTT. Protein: CASSFAGNQPQHF.

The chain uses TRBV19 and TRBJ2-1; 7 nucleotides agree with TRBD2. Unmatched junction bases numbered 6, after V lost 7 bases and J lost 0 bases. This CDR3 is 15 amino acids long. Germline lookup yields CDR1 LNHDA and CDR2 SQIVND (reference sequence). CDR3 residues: CASTSGRSSYNEQFF. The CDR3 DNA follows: TGTGCCAGTACTAGCGGACGAAGCTCCTACAATGAGCAGTTCTTC.

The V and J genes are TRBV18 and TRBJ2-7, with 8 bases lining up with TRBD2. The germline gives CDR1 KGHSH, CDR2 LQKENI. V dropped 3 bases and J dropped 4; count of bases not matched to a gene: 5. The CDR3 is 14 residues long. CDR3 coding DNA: TGTGCCAGCTCACCGGGCCTAGCGGGTTACGAGCAGTACTTC. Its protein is CASSPGLAGYEQYF.

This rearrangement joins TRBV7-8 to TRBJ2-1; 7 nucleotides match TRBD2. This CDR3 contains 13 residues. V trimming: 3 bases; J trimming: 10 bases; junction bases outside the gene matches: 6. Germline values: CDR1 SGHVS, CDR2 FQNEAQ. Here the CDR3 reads CASSFRGVAEQFF. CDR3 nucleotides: TGTGCCAGCAGCTTTCGGGGGGTAGCGGAGCAGTTCTTC.

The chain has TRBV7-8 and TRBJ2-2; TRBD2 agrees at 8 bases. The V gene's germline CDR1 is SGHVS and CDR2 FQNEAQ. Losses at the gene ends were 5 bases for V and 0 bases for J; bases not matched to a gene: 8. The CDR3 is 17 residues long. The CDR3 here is CASSPRPGGPNTGELFF. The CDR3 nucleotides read TGTGCCAGCAGCCCGCGTCCGGGAGGGCCGAACACCGGGGAGCTGTTTTTT.

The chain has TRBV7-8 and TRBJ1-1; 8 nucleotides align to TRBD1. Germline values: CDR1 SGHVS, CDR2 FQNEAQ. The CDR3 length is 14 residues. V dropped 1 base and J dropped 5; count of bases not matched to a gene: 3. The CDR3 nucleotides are TGTGCCAGCAGCTTAGGCTGGACAGGGACTGAAGCTTTCTTT. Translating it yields CASSLGWTGTEAFF.

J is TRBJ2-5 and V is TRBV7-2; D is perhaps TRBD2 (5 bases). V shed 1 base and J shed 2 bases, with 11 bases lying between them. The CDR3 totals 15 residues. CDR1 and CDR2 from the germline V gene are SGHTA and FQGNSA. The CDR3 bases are TGTGCCAGCAGCTTAGTAGGTGGGAGTCAAGAGACCCAGTACTTC. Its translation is CASSLVGGSQETQYF.

The CDR3: CASSPKWGQKETGELFF. The CDR3 coding sequence is TGTGCCAGCAGCCCTAAGTGGGGACAAAAGGAAACCGGGGAGCTGTTTTTT. The gene calls are TRBV5-6 and TRBJ2-2; weak D call: TRBD1 (6 bases). The CDR3 extends over 17 amino acids. The ends were cut back, 4 bases at V and 5 bases at J, with 21 bases in the middle. In germline, CDR1 is SGHDT, CDR2 YYEEEE.

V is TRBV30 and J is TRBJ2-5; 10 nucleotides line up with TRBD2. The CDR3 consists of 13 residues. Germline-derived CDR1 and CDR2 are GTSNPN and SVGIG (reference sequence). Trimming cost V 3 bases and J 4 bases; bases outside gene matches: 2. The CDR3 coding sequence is TGTGCCTGGAGCGTAGCGGGAGGAGAGACCCAGTACTTC. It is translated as CAWSVAGGETQYF. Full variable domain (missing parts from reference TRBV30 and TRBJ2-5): SQTIHQWPATLVQPVGSPLSLECTVEGTSNPNLYWYRQAAGRGLQLLFYSVGIGQISSEVPQNLSASRPQDRQFILSSKKLLLSDSGFYLCAWSVAGGETQYFGPGTRLLVL.